A selection of T cell receptor beta chains follows, all from one sample in a study of CD8 T cells in ankylosing spondylitis. Using its own MiXCR run on the 5' RACE reads, TCRdb lists one record per CDR3 protein. The table shows about 500,000 distinct CDR3 sequences, with 5.3% occurring only once. The sample taken for sequencing was blood, either unsorted or a sorted T cell fraction (not recorded which). These TCRs come from a male donor with ankylosing spondylitis. CDR3s include the opening cysteine and the closing phenylalanine or tryptophan. D genes are given only for firm matches. Clone size is shown for a subset of rows, as once, few, many or a class of expanded clone.

abundance: many
v_gene: TRBV27
d_gene: -
j_gene: TRBJ1-1
CDR3aa: CASRRSGRRNTEAFF
CDR3nt: TGTGCCAGCCGTCGGTCTGGCCGGCGAAACACTGAAGCTTTCTTT

abundance: many
v_gene: TRBV29-1
d_gene: TRBD1
j_gene: TRBJ2-7
CDR3aa: CSALGQGAQEQYF
CDR3nt: TGCAGCGCCCTGGGACAGGGGGCGCAAGAGCAGTACTTC

abundance: many
v_gene: TRBV7-2
d_gene: -
j_gene: TRBJ1-2
CDR3aa: CASSRDRLYGYTF
CDR3nt: TGTGCCAGCAGCCGGGACCGACTCTATGGCTACACCTTC

abundance: many
v_gene: TRBV5-1
d_gene: -
j_gene: TRBJ1-1
CDR3aa: CASNTMGATTEAFF
CDR3nt: TGCGCCAGCAATACAATGGGGGCGACCACTGAAGCTTTCTTT

abundance: many
v_gene: TRBV5-1
d_gene: -
j_gene: TRBJ2-1
CDR3aa: CASSFLTPIPHEQFF
CDR3nt: TGCGCCAGCAGCTTTCTGACTCCGATCCCCCATGAGCAGTTCTTC

abundance: -
v_gene: TRBV7-8
d_gene: TRBD1
j_gene: TRBJ1-5
CDR3aa: CASSLREGASQHF
CDR3nt: TGTGCCAGCAGCCTGCGGGAGGGGGCTTCCCAGCATTTT

abundance: many
v_gene: TRBV12-3/TRBV12-4
d_gene: -
j_gene: TRBJ2-1
CDR3aa: CASSKGAGSYNEQFF
CDR3nt: TGTGCCAGCAGCAAAGGGGCGGGCTCCTACAATGAGCAGTTCTTC

abundance: many
v_gene: TRBV20-1
d_gene: -
j_gene: TRBJ2-1
CDR3aa: CSAGRAHNEQFF
CDR3nt: TGCAGTGCTGGCCGGGCCCACAATGAGCAGTTCTTC

abundance: -
v_gene: TRBV28
d_gene: -
j_gene: TRBJ2-7
CDR3aa: CASTHLPGRSSYEQYF
CDR3nt: TGTGCCAGCACCCACCTGCCCGGACGGAGCTCCTACGAGCAGTACTTC

abundance: many
v_gene: TRBV6-6
d_gene: TRBD1
j_gene: TRBJ2-7
CDR3aa: CASSYSQQGEQYF
CDR3nt: TGTGCCAGCAGTTACTCCCAACAGGGGGAGCAGTACTTC

abundance: many
v_gene: TRBV20-1
d_gene: -
j_gene: TRBJ2-1
CDR3aa: CSARDRDNKQFF
CDR3nt: TGCAGTGCTAGAGATCGTGACAATAAGCAGTTCTTC

abundance: -
v_gene: TRBV6-1
d_gene: TRBD1
j_gene: TRBJ1-1
CDR3aa: CASSVIRQGTEAFF
CDR3nt: TGTGCCAGCAGTGTTATTCGACAGGGAACTGAAGCTTTCTTT

abundance: many
v_gene: TRBV4-3
d_gene: -
j_gene: TRBJ2-3
CDR3aa: CASSQAKFSTDTQYF
CDR3nt: TGCGCCAGCAGCCAAGCGAAGTTTAGCACAGATACGCAGTATTTT

abundance: many
v_gene: TRBV7-6
d_gene: -
j_gene: TRBJ1-1
CDR3aa: CASSLGATILGVENTEAFF
CDR3nt: TGTGCCAGCAGCTTAGGCGCTACAATTCTCGGGGTGGAGAACACTGAAGCTTTCTTT

abundance: many
v_gene: TRBV4-2
d_gene: TRBD2
j_gene: TRBJ2-7
CDR3aa: CATSSGPIYEQYF
CDR3nt: TGTGCCACCTCTAGCGGGCCCATCTACGAGCAGTACTTC

abundance: -
v_gene: TRBV5-1
d_gene: TRBD2
j_gene: TRBJ2-3
CDR3aa: CASSSGRGERRDTQYF
CDR3nt: TGCGCCAGCAGCTCCGGGAGGGGGGAGAGGAGAGATACGCAGTATTTT

abundance: many
v_gene: TRBV20-1
d_gene: -
j_gene: TRBJ1-4
CDR3aa: CSARDRLRKLFF
CDR3nt: TGCAGTGCTAGAGATCGGTTGAGGAAACTGTTTTTT

abundance: few
v_gene: TRBV30
d_gene: -
j_gene: TRBJ2-7
CDR3aa: CAWSRAGLGQYF
CDR3nt: TGTGCCTGGAGTAGAGCTGGCCTGGGGCAGTACTTC

abundance: many
v_gene: TRBV5-5
d_gene: -
j_gene: TRBJ2-2
CDR3aa: CASSLFSTGELFF
CDR3nt: TGTGCCAGCAGCTTATTCTCCACCGGGGAGCTGTTTTTT

abundance: many
v_gene: TRBV27
d_gene: -
j_gene: TRBJ2-7
CDR3aa: CASSLDVSFPYEQYF
CDR3nt: TGTGCCAGCAGTTTAGACGTCAGCTTCCCCTACGAGCAGTACTTC

abundance: many
v_gene: TRBV15
d_gene: -
j_gene: TRBJ1-1
CDR3aa: CATSRDRRTEAFF
CDR3nt: TGTGCCACCAGCAGAGACCGAAGAACTGAAGCTTTCTTT

abundance: many
v_gene: TRBV5-1
d_gene: TRBD1
j_gene: TRBJ2-7
CDR3aa: CASSSLLGGLAYEQYF
CDR3nt: TGCGCCAGCAGCTCCCTATTAGGGGGCCTTGCCTACGAGCAGTACTTC

abundance: many
v_gene: TRBV5-6
d_gene: -
j_gene: TRBJ1-5
CDR3aa: CASSFRAGRVNQPQHF
CDR3nt: TGTGCCAGCAGCTTTAGGGCAGGGCGAGTTAATCAGCCCCAGCATTTT

abundance: many
v_gene: TRBV7-2
d_gene: -
j_gene: TRBJ2-1
CDR3aa: CASSFSRGLYNEQFF
CDR3nt: TGTGCCAGCAGCTTTTCCCGGGGGTTATACAATGAGCAGTTCTTC

abundance: few
v_gene: TRBV27
d_gene: TRBD2
j_gene: TRBJ2-3
CDR3aa: CASSLYGTSGFASTDTQYF
CDR3nt: TGTGCCAGCAGTTTATACGGGACTAGCGGGTTTGCTAGCACAGATACGCAGTATTTT

abundance: few
v_gene: TRBV5-1
d_gene: -
j_gene: TRBJ1-1
CDR3aa: CASSGGTGSMNTEAFF
CDR3nt: TGCGCCAGCAGCGGAGGAACTGGCAGCATGAACACTGAAGCTTTCTTT

abundance: many
v_gene: TRBV3-1
d_gene: -
j_gene: TRBJ1-3
CDR3aa: CASSVTDGSGNTIYF
CDR3nt: TGTGCCAGCAGCGTCACGGACGGCTCTGGAAACACCATATATTTT

abundance: many
v_gene: TRBV5-1
d_gene: -
j_gene: TRBJ1-2
CDR3aa: CASSLEGSNYGYTF
CDR3nt: TGCGCCAGCAGCTTGGAGGGCAGCAACTATGGCTACACCTTC

abundance: few
v_gene: TRBV20-1
d_gene: -
j_gene: TRBJ2-5
CDR3aa: CSARDSNAVYQETQYF
CDR3nt: TGCAGTGCTAGAGATTCGAACGCGGTGTACCAAGAGACCCAGTACTTC

abundance: -
v_gene: TRBV6-1
d_gene: TRBD2
j_gene: TRBJ2-5
CDR3aa: CASSRGLAGGGQETQYF
CDR3nt: TGTGCCAGCAGTCGCGGACTAGCGGGGGGGGGACAAGAGACCCAGTACTTC

abundance: many
v_gene: TRBV5-5
d_gene: -
j_gene: TRBJ1-5
CDR3aa: CASSNARGLQPQHF
CDR3nt: TGTGCCAGCAGCAACGCCCGGGGCCTACAGCCCCAGCATTTT

abundance: -
v_gene: TRBV11-3
d_gene: -
j_gene: TRBJ2-2
CDR3aa: CASSRAGGIGELFF
CDR3nt: TGTGCCAGCAGCAGGGCAGGGGGGATCGGGGAGCTGTTTTTT

abundance: many
v_gene: TRBV27
d_gene: -
j_gene: TRBJ1-2
CDR3aa: CASSSRRAGPGGYTF
CDR3nt: TGTGCCAGCAGTTCCCGTAGGGCGGGACCGGGGGGCTACACCTTC

abundance: -
v_gene: TRBV11-1
d_gene: TRBD2
j_gene: TRBJ2-3
CDR3aa: CASSLALPGLAGTDTQYF
CDR3nt: TGTGCCAGCAGCTTAGCGCTTCCGGGACTAGCGGGAACAGATACGCAGTATTTT

abundance: many
v_gene: TRBV6-5
d_gene: -
j_gene: TRBJ2-5
CDR3aa: CASSYSPGLETQYF
CDR3nt: TGTGCCAGCAGTTACTCGCCAGGGTTGGAGACCCAGTACTTC

abundance: -
v_gene: TRBV27
d_gene: TRBD1
j_gene: TRBJ1-2
CDR3aa: CASSSDRGHGYTF
CDR3nt: TGTGCCAGCAGTTCTGACAGGGGCCATGGCTACACCTTC

abundance: many
v_gene: TRBV4-3
d_gene: -
j_gene: TRBJ1-1
CDR3aa: CASSRYPGVGAEAFF
CDR3nt: TGCGCCAGCAGCCGCTACCCAGGGGTTGGGGCTGAAGCTTTCTTT

abundance: many
v_gene: TRBV9
d_gene: TRBD2
j_gene: TRBJ2-3
CDR3aa: CASSVLSGRAGDTQYF
CDR3nt: TGTGCCAGCAGCGTCCTTAGCGGGAGGGCCGGGGATACGCAGTATTTT

abundance: many
v_gene: TRBV29-1
d_gene: -
j_gene: TRBJ2-1
CDR3aa: CSVAKQGPGHSSQFF
CDR3nt: TGCAGCGTCGCCAAACAGGGCCCGGGGCACTCCTCGCAGTTCTTC

abundance: many
v_gene: TRBV9
d_gene: -
j_gene: TRBJ2-3
CDR3aa: CASSPNFVRADTQYF
CDR3nt: TGTGCCAGCAGCCCAAATTTCGTTCGGGCAGATACGCAGTATTTT

abundance: many
v_gene: TRBV20-1
d_gene: TRBD1
j_gene: TRBJ1-1
CDR3aa: CSAPDRDWTEAFF
CDR3nt: TGCAGTGCCCCGGACAGGGATTGGACTGAAGCTTTCTTT

abundance: few
v_gene: TRBV9
d_gene: TRBD1
j_gene: TRBJ2-2
CDR3aa: CASSVAGQGSGELFF
CDR3nt: TGTGCCAGCAGCGTTGCCGGACAGGGGTCCGGGGAGCTGTTTTTT

abundance: -
v_gene: TRBV5-6
d_gene: TRBD2
j_gene: TRBJ2-7
CDR3aa: CAISPGPPTSGGGLQQYF
CDR3nt: TGTGCCATCAGCCCCGGGCCCCCTACCAGCGGGGGTGGCCTTCAGCAGTACTTC

abundance: few
v_gene: TRBV7-9
d_gene: -
j_gene: TRBJ2-3
CDR3aa: CASRTGSGTDTQYF
CDR3nt: TGTGCCAGCAGGACAGGGAGCGGGACAGATACGCAGTATTTT

abundance: many
v_gene: TRBV11-2
d_gene: -
j_gene: TRBJ2-5
CDR3aa: CASSFGPGQTQYF
CDR3nt: TGTGCCAGCAGCTTCGGACCCGGGCAGACCCAGTACTTC

abundance: few
v_gene: TRBV6-2/TRBV6-3
d_gene: TRBD2
j_gene: TRBJ2-3
CDR3aa: CASSYSLAGHTDTQYF
CDR3nt: TGTGCCAGCAGTTACTCCCTAGCGGGGCACACAGATACGCAGTATTTT

abundance: many
v_gene: TRBV7-9
d_gene: -
j_gene: TRBJ2-5
CDR3aa: CASSRIQETQYF
CDR3nt: TGTGCCAGCAGCAGAATCCAAGAGACCCAGTACTTC

abundance: many
v_gene: TRBV12-3/TRBV12-4
d_gene: -
j_gene: TRBJ2-7
CDR3aa: CASSFDTRASYEQYF
CDR3nt: TGTGCCAGCAGTTTCGACACCCGAGCCTCCTACGAGCAGTACTTC

abundance: many
v_gene: TRBV29-1
d_gene: TRBD2
j_gene: TRBJ2-1
CDR3aa: CSVAGLAINLSNEQFF
CDR3nt: TGCAGCGTTGCGGGACTAGCGATAAACCTTAGCAATGAGCAGTTCTTC

abundance: -
v_gene: TRBV6-1
d_gene: -
j_gene: TRBJ2-5
CDR3aa: CASRGPTDWETQYF
CDR3nt: TGTGCCAGCAGGGGTCCGACCGATTGGGAGACCCAGTACTTC

abundance: few
v_gene: TRBV30
d_gene: -
j_gene: TRBJ1-4
CDR3aa: CAWEGDNNEKLFF
CDR3nt: TGTGCCTGGGAAGGGGACAATAATGAAAAACTGTTTTTT

abundance: many
v_gene: TRBV7-9
d_gene: TRBD1
j_gene: TRBJ2-2
CDR3aa: CASSRTGYNTGELFF
CDR3nt: TGTGCCAGCAGCAGGACAGGCTACAACACCGGGGAGCTGTTTTTT

abundance: many
v_gene: TRBV27
d_gene: TRBD1
j_gene: TRBJ1-1
CDR3aa: CASRFFIGDRENTEAFF
CDR3nt: TGTGCCAGCCGCTTCTTCATTGGGGACAGGGAGAACACTGAAGCTTTCTTT

abundance: many
v_gene: TRBV5-1
d_gene: -
j_gene: TRBJ1-1
CDR3aa: CASSLALDRGAFF
CDR3nt: TGCGCCAGCAGCTTGGCCCTAGACAGAGGGGCTTTCTTT

abundance: -
v_gene: TRBV7-2
d_gene: TRBD1
j_gene: TRBJ2-1
CDR3aa: CASSNTRGPSYNEQFF
CDR3nt: TGTGCCAGCAGCAATACCAGGGGGCCGTCCTACAATGAGCAGTTCTTC

abundance: many
v_gene: TRBV27
d_gene: TRBD1
j_gene: TRBJ1-6
CDR3aa: CASTGQKNSPLHF
CDR3nt: TGTGCCAGCACGGGACAGAAAAATTCACCCCTCCACTTT

abundance: few
v_gene: TRBV7-2
d_gene: TRBD1
j_gene: TRBJ2-5
CDR3aa: CASSPWTGPQAQYF
CDR3nt: TGTGCCAGCAGCCCATGGACAGGGCCCCAGGCCCAGTACTTC

abundance: many
v_gene: TRBV5-1
d_gene: TRBD2
j_gene: TRBJ2-1
CDR3aa: CASSYRPTSASSSYNEQFF
CDR3nt: TGCGCCAGCAGCTACCGCCCTACTAGCGCCTCGAGCTCCTACAATGAGCAGTTCTTC

abundance: many
v_gene: TRBV28
d_gene: TRBD2
j_gene: TRBJ2-7
CDR3aa: CASRPGTSGAYEQYF
CDR3nt: TGTGCCAGCAGACCCGGGACTAGCGGAGCCTACGAGCAGTACTTC

abundance: many
v_gene: TRBV29-1
d_gene: TRBD1
j_gene: TRBJ1-2
CDR3aa: CSVESGQGIYGYTF
CDR3nt: TGCAGCGTTGAATCGGGACAGGGGATTTATGGCTACACCTTC